There are a few counts of the clone carrying this TCR beta chain. Its target is not known. For unsorted PBMC, 250 to 350 ng DNA per replicate equaled tens of thousands of T cell genomes. The assay was immunoSEQ multiplex PCR, and TCRdb's table has in-frame clones only and misses some. The sample lists 400,000 to 600,000 clones; around 75% were seen once. The data derive from a study of shared clonotypes between healthy human individuals. Whole-study results and caveats: Having only a few donors restricted how much genetic and exposure-history diversity was captured.

The CDR3 is 14 residues long. Germline CDR1 and CDR2: MDHEN and SYDVKM. V lost 3 bases, J lost 5 bases, and 11 bases lay in between. Sequencing was carried out using PBMCs. This rearrangement joins TRBV28 to TRBJ2-1, with D maybe TRBD2 (5 bases). The source of this sequence is a woman aged 40 to 49 in good health. Some clones in this sample may be carry-over from other donors' samples. CDR3 sequence (DNA): TGTGCCAGCAGTTTGACCAGCGGCCACAATGAGCAGTTCTTC. It yields the protein CASSLTSGHNEQFF. Together with reference TRBV28 and TRBJ2-1, the CDR3 gives the full variable domain: DVKVTQSSRYLVKRTGEKVFLECVQDMDHENMFWYRQDPGLGLRLIYFSYDVKMKEKGDIPEGYSVSREKKERFSLILESASTNQTSMYLCASSLTSGHNEQFFGPGTRLTVL.